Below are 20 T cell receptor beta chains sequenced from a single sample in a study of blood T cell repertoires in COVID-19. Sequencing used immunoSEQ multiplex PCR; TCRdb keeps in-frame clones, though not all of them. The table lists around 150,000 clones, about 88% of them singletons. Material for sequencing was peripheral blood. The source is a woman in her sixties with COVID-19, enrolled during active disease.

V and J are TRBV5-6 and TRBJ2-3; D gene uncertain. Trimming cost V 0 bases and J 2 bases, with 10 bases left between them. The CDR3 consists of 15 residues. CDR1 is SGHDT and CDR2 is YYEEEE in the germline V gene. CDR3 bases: TGTGCCAGCAGCTTGGTGGGCGAAACCACAGATACGCAGTATTTT. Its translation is CASSLVGETTDTQYF. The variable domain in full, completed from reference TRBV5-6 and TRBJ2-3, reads DAGVTQSPTHLIKTRGQQVTLRCSPKSGHDTVSWYQQALGQGPQFIFQYYEEEERQRGNFPDRFSGHQFPNYSSELNVNALLLGDSALYLCASSLVGETTDTQYFGPGTRLTVL.

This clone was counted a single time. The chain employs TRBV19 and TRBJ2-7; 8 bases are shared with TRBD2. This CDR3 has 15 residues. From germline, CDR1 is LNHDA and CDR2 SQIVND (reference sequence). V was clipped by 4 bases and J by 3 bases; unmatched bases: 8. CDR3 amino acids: CASSTRTSQHYEQYF. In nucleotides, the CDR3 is TGTGCCAGTAGTACCCGGACTAGCCAACACTACGAGCAGTACTTC. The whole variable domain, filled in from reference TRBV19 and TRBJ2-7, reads DGGITQSPKYLFRKEGQNVTLSCEQNLNHDAMYWYRQDPGQGLRLIYYSQIVNDFQKGDIAEGYSVSREKKESFPLTVTSAQKNPTAFYLCASSTRTSQHYEQYFGPGTRLTVT.

CDR3 nucleotides: TGTGCCAGCAGCTTAGTCAGGCCAGGGTACACCGCAACTAATGAAAAACTGTTTTTT. Amino acid sequence: CASSLVRPGYTATNEKLFF. The chain recombines TRBV11-2 with TRBJ1-4, with TRBD1 as a possible D gene (5 bases). CDR1 and CDR2 from the germline V gene are SGHAT and FQNNGV. The CDR3 runs to 19 residues. V lost 1 base and J 0 bases, leaving 18 bases between the germline ends.

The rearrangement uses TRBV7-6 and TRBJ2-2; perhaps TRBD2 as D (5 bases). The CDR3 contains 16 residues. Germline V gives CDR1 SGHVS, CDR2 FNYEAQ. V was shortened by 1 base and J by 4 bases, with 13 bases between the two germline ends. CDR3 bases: TGTGCCAGCAGCTTAGTTGAGGGCGACGGCACCGGGGAGCTGTTTTTT. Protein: CASSLVEGDGTGELFF.

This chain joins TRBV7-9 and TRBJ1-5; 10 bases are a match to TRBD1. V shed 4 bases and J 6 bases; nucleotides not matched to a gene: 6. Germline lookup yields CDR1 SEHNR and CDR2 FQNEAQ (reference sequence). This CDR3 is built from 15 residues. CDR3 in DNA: TGTGCCAGCAGCTCGGACAGGGGGTTTATTCAGCCCCAGCATTTT. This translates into CASSSDRGFIQPQHF.

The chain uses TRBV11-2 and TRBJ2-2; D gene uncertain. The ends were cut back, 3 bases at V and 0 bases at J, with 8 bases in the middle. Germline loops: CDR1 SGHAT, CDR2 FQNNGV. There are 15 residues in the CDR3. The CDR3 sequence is CASSFILSNTGELFF. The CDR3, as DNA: TGTGCCAGCAGCTTCATACTTTCGAACACCGGGGAGCTGTTTTTT.

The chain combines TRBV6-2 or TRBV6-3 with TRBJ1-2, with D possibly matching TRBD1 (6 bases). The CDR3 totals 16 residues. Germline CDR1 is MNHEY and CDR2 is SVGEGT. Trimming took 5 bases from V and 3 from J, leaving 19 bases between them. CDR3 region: CASSNLLQGTHYGYTF. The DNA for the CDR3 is TGTGCCAGCAGTAACCTCCTACAGGGCACCCACTATGGCTACACCTTC.

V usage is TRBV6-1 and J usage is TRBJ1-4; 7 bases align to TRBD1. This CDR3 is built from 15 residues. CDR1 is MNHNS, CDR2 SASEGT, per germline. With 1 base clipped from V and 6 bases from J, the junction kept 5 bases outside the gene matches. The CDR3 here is CASSEGGTAYEKLFF. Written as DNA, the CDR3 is TGTGCCAGCAGTGAAGGGGGGACAGCATATGAAAAACTGTTTTTT.

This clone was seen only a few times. In DNA, the CDR3 is TGTGCCAGCAGTGAGGGACAGGGATTCTACGAGCAGTACGTC. Protein: CASSEGQGFYEQYV. The gene calls are TRBV6-1 and TRBJ2-7, with 9 bases identical to TRBD1. The V segment lost 3 bases and the J segment 3 bases; nucleotides outside the gene matches: 3. This CDR3 is built from 14 residues. Germline V CDR1 and CDR2: MNHNS, SASEGT.

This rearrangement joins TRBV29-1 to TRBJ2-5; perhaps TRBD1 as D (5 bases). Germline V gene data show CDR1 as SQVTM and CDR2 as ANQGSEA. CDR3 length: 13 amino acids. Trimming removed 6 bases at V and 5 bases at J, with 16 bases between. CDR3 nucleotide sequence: TGCAGCGTCCCCGACCACAGGCGGGAGACCCAGTACTTC. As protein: CSVPDHRRETQYF. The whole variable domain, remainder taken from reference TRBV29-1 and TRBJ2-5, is SAVISQKPSRDICQRGTSLTIQCQVDSQVTMMFWYRQQPGQSLTLIATANQGSEATYESGFVIDKFPISRPNLTFSTLTVSNMSPEDSSIYLCSVPDHRRETQYFGPGTRLLVL.

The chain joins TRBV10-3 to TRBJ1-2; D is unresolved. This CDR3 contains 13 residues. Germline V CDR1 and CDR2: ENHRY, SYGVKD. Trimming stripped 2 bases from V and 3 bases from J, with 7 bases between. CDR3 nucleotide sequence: TGTGCCATCAGTGAGGGGCGGGACTATGGCTACACCTTC. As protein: CAISEGRDYGYTF.

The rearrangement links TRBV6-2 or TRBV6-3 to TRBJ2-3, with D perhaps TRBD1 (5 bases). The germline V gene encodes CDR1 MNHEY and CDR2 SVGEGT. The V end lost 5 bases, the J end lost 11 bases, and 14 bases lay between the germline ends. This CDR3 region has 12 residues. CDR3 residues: CASSPTGPQQYF. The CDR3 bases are TGTGCCAGCAGTCCAACAGGCCCACAGCAGTATTTT.

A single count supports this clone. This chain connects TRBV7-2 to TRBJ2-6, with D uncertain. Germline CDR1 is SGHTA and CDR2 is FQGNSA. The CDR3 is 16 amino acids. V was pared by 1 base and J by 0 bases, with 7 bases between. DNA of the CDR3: TGTGCCAGCAGCTTAGGAGGCTTCTCTGGGGCCAACGTCCTGACTTTC. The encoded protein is CASSLGGFSGANVLTF.

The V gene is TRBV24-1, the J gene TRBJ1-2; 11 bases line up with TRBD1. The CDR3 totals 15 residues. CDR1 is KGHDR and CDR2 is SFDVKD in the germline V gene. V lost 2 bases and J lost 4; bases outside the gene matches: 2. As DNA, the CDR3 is TGTGCCACCAGTGATTCCGGGACAGGGGGCTATGGCTACACCTTC. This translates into CATSDSGTGGYGYTF.

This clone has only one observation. The CDR3 here is CASSPQGGFYEQYF. The DNA of the CDR3 is TGTGCCAGCAGCCCTCAGGGGGGATTCTACGAGCAGTACTTC. J is TRBJ2-7 and V is TRBV7-3, with D possibly being TRBD1 (7 bases). This CDR3 has 14 amino acids. Trimming took off 5 bases at V and 3 bases at J, with 14 bases between the two ends. Germline-derived CDR1 and CDR2 are SGHTA and FQGTGA.

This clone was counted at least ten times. The CDR3 coding sequence is TGTGCCAGCAGTTCCCCCAGGTCTAGCGGCTCCTACGAGCAGTACTTC. This codes for CASSSPRSSGSYEQYF. V and J are TRBV28 and TRBJ2-7, with 7 bases identical to TRBD2. The CDR3 totals 16 residues. Germline CDR1 reads MDHEN; CDR2 reads SYDVKM. The V and J ends lost 4 bases and 0 bases, in that order; junction bases with no gene match: 9.

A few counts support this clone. CDR3 sequence (DNA): TGTGCCAGGGGGCCGGACGCAAGTTCACCCCTCCACTTT. This sequence encodes CARGPDASSPLHF. The chain employs TRBV2 and TRBJ1-6, with D tentatively TRBD1 (5 bases). Germline CDR1 reads SNHLY; CDR2 reads FYNNEI. Trimming left V 9 bases short and J 9 bases short, with 15 bases between. This CDR3 is built from 13 residues.

The CDR3 sequence: CASSLRAGGIYEQYF. The CDR3 DNA is TGTGCCAGCAGCCTCAGAGCGGGAGGGATCTACGAGCAGTACTTC. The chain combines TRBV9 with TRBJ2-7; 10 bases agree with TRBD2. V shed 4 bases and J 3 bases; nucleotides not matched to a gene: 7. The CDR3 length is 15 residues. From germline, CDR1 is SGDLS and CDR2 YYNGEE.

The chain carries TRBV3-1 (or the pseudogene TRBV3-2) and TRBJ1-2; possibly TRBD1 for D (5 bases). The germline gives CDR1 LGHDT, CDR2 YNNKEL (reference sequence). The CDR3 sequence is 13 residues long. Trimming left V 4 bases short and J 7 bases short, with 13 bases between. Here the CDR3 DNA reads TGTGCCAGCAGCCCCCAGACAGTTTCTGGCTACACCTTC. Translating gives CASSPQTVSGYTF.

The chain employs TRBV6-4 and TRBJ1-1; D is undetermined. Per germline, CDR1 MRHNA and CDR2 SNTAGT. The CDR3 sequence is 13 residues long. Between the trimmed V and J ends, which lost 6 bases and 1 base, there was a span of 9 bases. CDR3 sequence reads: CASSAEGNTEAFF. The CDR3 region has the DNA TGTGCCAGCAGCGCAGAGGGGAACACTGAAGCTTTCTTT.